Reported below is one T cell receptor (beta chain). In its sample, this clone was seen a few times. Its antigen is not yet known. No much larger clonotype is one base removed from it; base qualities were not supplied. Library method: the immunoSEQ multiplex PCR assay. For the multiplex PCR, a mixture combining 60 forward primers for TCR Vbeta segments and 13 reverse primers for TCR Jbeta segments was used. The CDR3 region of rearranged TCR beta genes was amplified from genomic DNA with a multiplex PCR assay. The amplified TCR beta libraries were sequenced on the Illumina HiSeq System as 87-base-pair reads. The authors processed their data as follows. Across the roughly 600 repertoires, a later analysis counted approximately 83 million unique TCR beta chains, 9 million to 14 million of which were shared by at least two donors. Raw reads were error-corrected and collapsed into unique sequences with a nearest-neighbor algorithm that merged closely related sequences to remove PCR and sequencing errors. CDR3 sequences were aligned to IMGT reference sequences to assign V, D and J gene segments. Each retained sequence needed at least a six-nucleotide match to both a V gene segment and a J gene segment. A rearrangement was called productive if the CDR3 had no stop codons and remained in frame with V and J, and every other rearrangement was called non-productive. CDR3 was defined according to IMGT convention as the region running from the second conserved V-encoded cysteine to the conserved J-encoded phenylalanine. In an earlier analysis of around 640 of the donors, sequences lacking an unambiguous match to a single V gene segment were excluded. An earlier analysis of several hundred of the donors called V segments functional above 56.7% productive rearrangements and segregating when the between-donor standard deviation exceeded 5%. A statistical classification framework was built for diagnosing cytomegalovirus status from the catalog of TCR beta chain sequences. V and J gene assignment, in a later analysis, came from comparing TCR nucleotide sequences with IMGT/GENE-DB human TR gene sequences. Using the TCRdist pipeline, a later analysis assigned CDR3 sequences along with most-parsimonious VDJ recombination scenarios. A later analysis defined each TCR beta chain by its CDR3 amino acid sequence plus V-gene family, and excluded reads lacking a unique V-gene family. As a way to deal with suspected cross-contamination and a sequencing artifact, a later analysis dropped 450 to 700 nucleotide sequences that were highly shared and had low generation probability. In a later analysis, a clonal expansion index for each public chain was calculated from normalized within-repertoire ranks of inferred template counts. A later analysis computed generation probabilities with a VDJ recombination model fitted to out-of-frame rearrangements, and checked the results against IGoR. In a later analysis, hypergeometric tests were used to score TCR-TCR, TCR-HLA and TCR-CMV co-occurrence, with a repertoire-size bias correction applied to TCR pairs. A later analysis estimated false discovery rates by permuting HLA or CMV assignments 20 times. In a later analysis, co-occurring TCRs were grouped using DBSCAN, with TCRdist sequence similarity added in when clustering inside HLA-allele-positive subsets. For co-occurrence clustering, repertoires with fewer than 30,000 or more than 120,000 public chains were excluded, along with about five repertoires with anomalous nucleotide sharing. TCRdb retrieved this table from immuneACCESS and kept in-frame rearrangements only. Not all clones are present; in checked studies, unresolved V genes account for under half, and no reason is known for the remainder. V, J and clone size are those of that table, while D and trimming were read from the DNA. The sample data list 120,000 or so clones, and roughly four fifths of these were observed just once. Roughly 2% of the sample comes from the top ten.

The cohort consisted of more than 650 healthy bone marrow donors. At the time of sampling, every cohort member was nominally healthy, though immune exposures that went unrecorded were likely present. The donor tested CMV seronegative, placing the donor among the 350 to 400 seronegative members of the cohort. A peripheral blood sample was provided by each donor, and peripheral blood mononuclear cells were used for TCR beta sequencing. The Qiagen DNeasy Blood Extraction Kit was used to extract genomic DNA from the blood cell samples. This sample was taken from a study of cytomegalovirus exposure and HLA in healthy donors (dated by TCRdb to the late 2010s). Regarding the complete study: An earlier analysis of approximately 600 of the donors reported roughly 270 Gb of sequence data and some 120 million unique TCR beta sequences from 150 million to 200 million T cells. About 300 gigabases of sequencing data and tens of millions of unique TCR sequences were included in an early release covering about 700 HLA-typed donors. The genetic ancestry cluster associated with self-reported Caucasian donors included 81% of the roughly 400 genotyped donors. The aim of the study was to test whether cataloging public T cell receptors could identify signatures of past pathogen exposure. The study profiled the T cell repertoires of hundreds of subjects by immunosequencing and related them to cytomegalovirus serostatus. In addition to the first cohort of 500 to 850 subjects, a separate validation cohort of approximately 130 different subjects was used. The study combined high-throughput TCR immunosequencing, statistical association of individual TCRs with disease status, and machine learning to predict cytomegalovirus infection status. In a later analysis, previously published TCR beta repertoires from 550 to 750 donors were re-analyzed and high-resolution HLA genotyping was added so that TCR occurrence patterns could be studied. Rather than using new phenotypic data, the later analysis identified candidate immune exposures from TCR beta sequences and from how often those sequences occurred across donors. An earlier analysis of some 500 of the donors applied high-throughput TCR beta sequencing to assess whether each TCR beta V gene segment acted as functional or pseudogenic. Alongside the repertoire data, information on donor age, sex, ethnicity and CMV serostatus was compiled. A later genetic analysis took genome-wide SNP genotypes for about three fifths of the roughly 700 donors and used that subset as a discovery cohort. All discovery cohort repertoires had been generated using a single sequencing platform. HLA typing included class I and class II loci at four-digit resolution. The number of typed donors differed by locus: 629-630 for A, B, C, DRB1 and DQB1; some 540 for DQA1; 606 for DPA1; and 400 to 480 for DPB1. Roughly five DR-DQ haplotypes were handled as single units for association and clustering because linkage in the cohort was strong. Among 300 to 500 genotyped donors of the cohort, an average of approximately 200,000 unique TCR beta nucleotide sequences was sequenced per donor, of which about 19% were non-productive.

Including the terminal cysteine and phenylalanine, the CDR3 comprises 13 residues. The DNA shown is the 39-base CDR3, in frame from base 1. V ends up 2 bases short and J 3 bases short, with an unmatched junction base count of 1. CDR1 MNHEY and CDR2 SVGAGI were looked up in the germline V gene. Broad study findings and their caveats: It was suggested by the authors that the approach could potentially be generalized to other disease states and immunological phenotypes. In a later analysis, HLA-associated TCR beta chains were found to be more clonally expanded and to have lower generation probabilities than equally common non-associated chains. In vitro tests confirmed that a few of the cytomegalovirus-associated TCR beta chains recognize cytomegalovirus antigens. Because HLA typing was missing for some donors at each locus, association tests included only the typed subset. In a later analysis, TCR association rates were found to vary across HLA loci, with the most associated TCRs seen for DRB1 alleles and the fewest for HLA-C alleles. According to a later analysis, parvovirus B19, influenza, CMV and Epstein-Barr virus appeared linked to several top co-occurrence clusters. In an earlier analysis of 587 of the donors, most TCR beta V segments were observed in productive rearrangements about 87% or about 30% of the time, broadly matching IMGT annotations. Immune exposure information for the cohort was limited to CMV serostatus. When HLA alleles, especially DR and DQ, strongly co-occurred, attributing TCR associations to individual alleles was difficult. Some IMGT-functional V segments, including TRBV6-2 and TRBV6-3, could not be distinguished by the 87-base-pair reads and were therefore excluded. A further reported finding was that TCR beta sequences accurately predicted the HLA-A and HLA-B alleles for most subjects in the first cohort. A later genetic analysis associated a missense DCLRE1C variant with V-gene and J-gene trimming of TCR beta chains, and an independent cohort replicated the association. The cohort was sequenced for TCR beta chains only, and without alpha or paired-chain data the features that could be detected were limited. Most TCR sequences were observed very rarely across donors, whereas some public TCRs were present in many individuals. The sequencing pipeline was judged likely to have produced a cluster of highly shared sequence variants as a technical artifact. Presence/absence analyses assumed roughly uniform sequencing depth across donors, an assumption that may not hold. At a false discovery rate of 0.05, a later analysis linked around 17,000 TCR beta sequences to specific HLA alleles. The study gave a list of some 150 TCR beta chains associated with cytomegalovirus. Compared with the approximately 710-donor mean, donors in an Asian-associated ancestry cluster had fewer N-insertions in productive TCRs, according to a later genetic analysis. Most CMV-associated TCR beta chains appeared to be HLA-restricted in a later analysis, and the HLA associations seemed to be driven largely by CMV exposure. Because counts were too low, seventeen rarely observed V segments, including chromosome 9 orphons, were left out of the earlier analysis of approximately 500 of the donors. Correlated functional status among segregating V segments might be attributable to linkage disequilibrium, but an unknown experimental factor could not be ruled out. In both the original and validation cohorts, the classifier was reported to diagnose cytomegalovirus status with high specificity and sensitivity.

The V and J genes are TRBV6-5 and TRBJ2-7; the junction holds 7 bases that match TRBD2. The sample comprised PBMCs. The sequence was obtained from a young man in good health and CMV-seronegative. In nucleotide form, the sequence is TGTGCCAGCAGTTACCGGGGGGACTACGAGCAGTACTTC. Translation gives CASSYRGDYEQYF.